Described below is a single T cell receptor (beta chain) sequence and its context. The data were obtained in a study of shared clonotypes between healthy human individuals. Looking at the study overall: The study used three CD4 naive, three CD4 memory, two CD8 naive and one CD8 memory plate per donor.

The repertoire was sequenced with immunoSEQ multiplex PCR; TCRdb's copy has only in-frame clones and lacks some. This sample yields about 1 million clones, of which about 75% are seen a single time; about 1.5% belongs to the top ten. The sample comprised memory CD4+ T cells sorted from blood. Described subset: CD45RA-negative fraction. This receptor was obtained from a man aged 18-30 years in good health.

The CDR3 nucleotides are TGTGCCACCAGCAGAGATGGGGGAACTAAAACTAATGAAAAACTGTTTTTT. This translates into CATSRDGGTKTNEKLFF. This chain links TRBV15 with TRBJ1-4; D possibly corresponds to TRBD1 (5 bases). Trimming removed 0 bases from V and 1 base from J, with 12 bases in between. There are 17 residues in the CDR3. Germline V gene data show CDR1 as LNHNV and CDR2 as YYDKDF (reference sequence). Together with reference TRBV15 and TRBJ1-4, the CDR3 gives the full variable domain: DAMVIQNPRYQVTQFGKPVTLSCSQTLNHNVMYWYQQKSSQAPKLLFHYYDKDFNNEADTPDNFQSRRPNTSFCFLDIRSPGLGDTAMYLCATSRDGGTKTNEKLFFGSGTQLSVL.